A single sample gave rise to the 25 T cell receptor beta chains below, sequenced in a study of cytotoxic CD8 clonotypes in ibrutinib-treated CLL. TCRdb's copy holds only in-frame clones and misses some; the assay was immunoSEQ multiplex PCR. Of about 330,000 clones listed, roughly two thirds are singletons. Sequencing used PBMCs, obtained after 36 months of ibrutinib treatment. These receptors were obtained from a human donor with chronic lymphocytic leukemia.

The chain links TRBV5-4 to TRBJ2-5; D unresolved. V lost 0 bases to trimming and J lost 3 bases, with 6 bases between them. Germline CDR1 SGHNT, CDR2 YYREEE (reference sequence). The CDR3 runs 13 residues. CDR3 amino acids: CASSLAVKETQYF. The CDR3 region has the DNA TGTGCCAGCAGCTTGGCCGTGAAAGAGACCCAGTACTTC.

This clone was counted a few times. The V and J genes are TRBV28 and TRBJ1-2, with TRBD1 matching 10 bases. Trimming took 4 bases from V and 6 from J; bases not matched to a gene: 14. CDR1 and CDR2 from the germline V gene are MDHEN and SYDVKM. The CDR3 contains 17 residues. The CDR3 DNA is TGTGCCAGCAGTTCAACCTCGACAGGGGGCGCCGAGCATGGCTACACCTTC. This encodes CASSSTSTGGAEHGYTF.

The genes are TRBV20-1 and TRBJ1-2; unclear D gene. Trimming took 2 bases from V and 4 from J, leaving 5 bases between them. Germline V gene data show CDR1 as DFQATT and CDR2 as SNEGSKA (reference sequence). The CDR3 extends over 11 amino acids. The CDR3 region is CSARQLYGYTF. CDR3 in DNA: TGCAGTGCTAGACAACTCTATGGCTACACCTTC.

The chain is built from TRBV20-1 and TRBJ1-2, with a weak D call TRBD1 (5 bases). Germline CDR1 reads DFQATT; CDR2 reads SNEGSKA (reference sequence). Trimming pared 6 bases from V and 5 bases from J, leaving 10 bases between. CDR3 length: 11 residues. This chain's CDR3 is CSAPKGYGYTF. The CDR3 bases are TGCAGTGCGCCCAAGGGGTATGGCTACACCTTC.

J is TRBJ2-3 and V is TRBV6-1, with TRBD1 matching 10 bases. The length of the CDR3 is 15 residues. CDR1 is MNHNS and CDR2 is SASEGT in the germline V gene. After removal of 4 bases from V and 4 bases from J, the junction contained 5 bases not matched to a gene. CDR3 sequence reads: CASSALTGGPDTQYF. The CDR3 DNA sequence: TGTGCCAGCAGTGCCCTGACAGGGGGCCCAGATACGCAGTATTTT.

V and J are TRBV6-1 and TRBJ2-4; perhaps D is TRBD1 or TRBD2 (6 bases each). Per germline, CDR1 MNHNS and CDR2 SASEGT. The CDR3 totals 16 residues. V was trimmed by 2 bases and J by 8 bases, leaving 19 bases between them. Written as DNA, the CDR3 is TGTGCCAGCAGTGAATGGGGGGCGAGGCGATTGGACATTCAGTACTTC. It is translated as CASSEWGARRLDIQYF.

This rearrangement joins TRBV6-1 to TRBJ2-3, with D tentatively TRBD1 or TRBD2 (5 bases each). Germline V gives CDR1 MNHNS, CDR2 SASEGT. The CDR3 has 16 amino acids. Deletions cut 2 bases from V and 0 bases from J, with 12 bases between. The CDR3 bases are TGTGCCAGCAGTGAATGGTGGGGGTCTAGCACAGATACGCAGTATTTT. This gives the protein CASSEWWGSSTDTQYF.

The chain has TRBV5-1 and TRBJ1-4, with no clear D. Germline CDR1 reads SGHRS; CDR2 reads YFSETQ. The V end was cut by 7 bases, the J end by 4 bases, with 5 bases between. CDR3 length: 11 amino acids. The CDR3 protein is CASGDNEKLFF. CDR3 coding DNA: TGCGCCAGCGGAGATAATGAAAAACTGTTTTTT.

This clone was detected once. The V gene is TRBV14, the J gene TRBJ1-5, with a tentative D call TRBD1 (6 bases). The CDR3 covers 12 residues. The germline gives CDR1 SGHDN, CDR2 FVKESK. V lost 4 bases to trimming and J lost 9 bases, with 10 bases between them. The CDR3 coding sequence is TGTGCCAGCAGCCCCAGGGGTGGGCCCCAGCATTTT. Translated, it gives CASSPRGGPQHF.

The V and J genes are TRBV11-2 and TRBJ2-3; 7 bases align to TRBD2. Germline CDR1 reads SGHAT; CDR2 reads FQNNGV. The CDR3 loop spans 15 amino acids. Losses at the gene ends were 3 bases for V and 2 bases for J; bases not matched to a gene: 5. DNA for the CDR3: TGTGCCAGCAGCTTTTCCGGGGGGAACACAGATACGCAGTATTTT. Translated, it gives CASSFSGGNTDTQYF.

The chain uses TRBV7-8 and TRBJ1-4; unclear D gene. V was clipped by 2 bases and J by 11 bases, with 18 bases between them. In germline, CDR1 is SGHVS, CDR2 FQNEAQ. The CDR3 runs to 15 residues. CDR3 sequence (DNA): TGTGCCAGCAGCTTACATATCGGGGTTTCGTGGAAACTGTTTTTT. It is translated as CASSLHIGVSWKLFF.

This chain links TRBV7-2 with TRBJ2-3; D is perhaps TRBD2 (5 bases). Germline V gene lookup returns CDR1 SGHTA and CDR2 FQGNSA. Deletions cut 3 bases from V and 2 bases from J, with 9 bases between. The CDR3 has 14 residues. The chain's CDR3 is CASSFREHTDTQYF. The CDR3 DNA reads TGTGCCAGCAGCTTCCGGGAACACACAGATACGCAGTATTTT.

This chain connects TRBV29-1 to TRBJ2-2; D gene ambiguous. V lost 3 bases and J 7 bases, leaving 15 bases between the germline ends. Germline loops: CDR1 SQVTM, CDR2 ANQGSEA. CDR3 length: 14 residues. CDR3 nucleotide sequence: TGCAGCGTTGATTTGGACGGAGTAGGCGGGGAGCTGTTTTTT. Translating gives CSVDLDGVGGELFF.

The count of this clone is one. This rearrangement joins TRBV5-6 to TRBJ2-1; 9 positions agree with TRBD2. V trimming: 2 bases; J trimming: 7 bases; junction bases outside the gene matches: 4. The CDR3 is made up of 14 amino acids. CDR1 is SGHDT, CDR2 YYEEEE, per germline. DNA for the CDR3: TGTGCCAGCAGCTTAGCGGGGGGTTTGAATGAGCAGTTCTTC. Translated, it gives CASSLAGGLNEQFF.

The chain carries TRBV15 and TRBJ1-2; D ambiguous. Germline-derived CDR1 and CDR2 are LNHNV and YYDKDF (reference sequence). The CDR3 totals 14 residues. V shed 0 bases and J shed 2 bases, with 7 bases lying between them. As DNA, the CDR3 is TGTGCCACCAGCAGAGAGAGAGTAAACTATGGCTACACCTTC. Residues: CATSRERVNYGYTF. Using reference TRBV15 and TRBJ1-2 for the parts outside the CDR3, the full variable domain is DAMVIQNPRYQVTQFGKPVTLSCSQTLNHNVMYWYQQKSSQAPKLLFHYYDKDFNNEADTPDNFQSRRPNTSFCFLDIRSPGLGDTAMYLCATSRERVNYGYTFGSGTRLTVV.

The chain carries TRBV6-1 and TRBJ2-7; TRBD1 matches at 8 bases. Germline CDR1 is MNHNS and CDR2 is SASEGT. CDR3 size: 15 residues. J was trimmed by 3 bases and V by 7 bases; bases with no gene match: 11. CDR3 sequence (DNA): TGTGCCAGCACTGGAATCGGACAGGGACTCTACGAGCAGTACTTC. It is translated as CASTGIGQGLYEQYF.

J is TRBJ1-4 and V is TRBV7-9; D is unclear. CDR3 length: 14 amino acids. The germline V and J ends were trimmed by 5 bases and 8 bases, with 15 bases remaining between them. In germline, CDR1 is SEHNR, CDR2 FQNEAQ (reference sequence). CDR3 region: CASSTPPKEEKLFF. The CDR3 DNA is TGTGCCAGCAGCACCCCGCCTAAGGAAGAAAAACTGTTTTTT.

The chain couples TRBV7-8 to TRBJ1-6, with D unclear. This CDR3 region has 12 residues. Germline V gene lookup returns CDR1 SGHVS and CDR2 FQNEAQ. Trimming took off 4 bases at V and 11 bases at J, with 9 bases between the two ends. In DNA form, the CDR3 reads TGTGCCAGCAGCTCCAATAGAGCACCCCTCCACTTT. This translates into CASSSNRAPLHF.

This chain connects TRBV4-1 to TRBJ2-3; D possibly corresponds to TRBD2 (6 bases). The germline gives CDR1 MGHRA, CDR2 YSYEKL. Between the trimmed V and J ends, which lost 3 bases and 0 bases, there was a span of 10 bases. The CDR3 length is 15 residues. CDR3 residues: CASSQEGISTDTQYF. The CDR3 coding sequence is TGCGCCAGCAGCCAGGAGGGCATAAGCACAGATACGCAGTATTTT.

The gene calls are TRBV11-2 and TRBJ2-3; 8 bases are a match to TRBD1. The ends lost 1 base at V and 3 bases at J; junction bases unmatched: 6. The germline V gene encodes CDR1 SGHAT and CDR2 FQNNGV. The CDR3 extends over 16 amino acids. CDR3 DNA sequence: TGTGCCAGCAGCTTAGCATTCAGGGGGCGGACAGATACGCAGTATTTT. It is translated as CASSLAFRGRTDTQYF.

This clone was detected once. V is TRBV7-6 and J is TRBJ2-1; 7 nucleotides agree with TRBD1. The CDR3 length is 13 residues. Germline V gene lookup returns CDR1 SGHVS and CDR2 FNYEAQ. Trimming took 8 bases from V and 2 from J; bases not matched to a gene: 3. The CDR3 loop is CASSRGPYNEQFF. CDR3 bases: TGTGCCAGCTCGAGGGGGCCCTACAATGAGCAGTTCTTC.

This chain joins TRBV5-1 and TRBJ2-2, with a weak D call TRBD1 (6 bases). This CDR3 is 15 amino acids long. Germline V gives CDR1 SGHRS, CDR2 YFSETQ. V was clipped by 5 bases and J by 5 bases, with 16 bases between them. CDR3 in amino acids: CASSLTGLGTGELFF. The CDR3 region has the DNA TGCGCCAGCAGTCTAACAGGGCTTGGTACCGGGGAGCTGTTTTTT. The full variable domain, completed using reference TRBV5-1 and TRBJ2-2, is KAGVTQTPRYLIKTRGQQVTLSCSPISGHRSVSWYQQTPGQGLQFLFEYFSETQRNKGNFPGRFSGRQFSNSRSEMNVSTLELGDSALYLCASSLTGLGTGELFFGEGSRLTVL.

The V gene is TRBV6-5, the J gene TRBJ2-1; D might be TRBD1 or TRBD2, each matching 5 bases. The ends were cut back, 6 bases at V and 15 bases at J, with 18 bases in the middle. CDR1 and CDR2 from the germline V gene are MNHEY and SVGAGI. The CDR3 runs 12 residues. This CDR3 is CASSDGTGNGFF. The DNA for the CDR3 is TGTGCCAGCAGCGACGGGACGGGGAATGGGTTCTTC.

The genes are TRBV2 and TRBJ1-2, with 8 bases aligning to TRBD1. This CDR3 has 13 amino acids. V trimming: 6 bases; J trimming: 7 bases; junction bases outside the gene matches: 7. Germline values: CDR1 SNHLY, CDR2 FYNNEI. The CDR3 here is CASSDRGWSGYTF. For the CDR3, the DNA is TGTGCCAGCAGCGACAGGGGTTGGAGTGGCTACACCTTC.

This clone appeared once. The V gene is TRBV7-9, the J gene TRBJ2-7; no clear D gene. This CDR3 spans 14 amino acids. Between the trimmed V and J ends, which lost 1 base and 2 bases, there was a span of 9 bases. Germline lookup yields CDR1 SEHNR and CDR2 FQNEAQ (reference sequence). The CDR3 DNA reads TGTGCCAGCAGCTTAGACAGAAAGCCCTACGAGCAGTACTTC. Translating gives CASSLDRKPYEQYF.